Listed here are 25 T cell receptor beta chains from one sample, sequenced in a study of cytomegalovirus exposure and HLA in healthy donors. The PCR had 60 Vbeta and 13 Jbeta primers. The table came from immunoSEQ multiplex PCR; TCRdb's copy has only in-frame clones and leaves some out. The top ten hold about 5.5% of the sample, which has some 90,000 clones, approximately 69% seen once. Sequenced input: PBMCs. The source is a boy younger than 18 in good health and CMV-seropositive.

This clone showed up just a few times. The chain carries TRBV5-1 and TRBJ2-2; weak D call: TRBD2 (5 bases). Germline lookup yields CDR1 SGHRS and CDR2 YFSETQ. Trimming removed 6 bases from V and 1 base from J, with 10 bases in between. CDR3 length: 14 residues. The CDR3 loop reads CASMLGVNTGELFF. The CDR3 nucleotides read TGCGCCAGCATGCTCGGGGTGAACACCGGGGAGCTGTTTTTT.

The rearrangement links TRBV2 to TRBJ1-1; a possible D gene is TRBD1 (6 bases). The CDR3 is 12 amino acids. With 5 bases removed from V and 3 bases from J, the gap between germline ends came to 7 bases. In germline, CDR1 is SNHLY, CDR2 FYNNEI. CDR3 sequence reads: CASSQGHTEAFF. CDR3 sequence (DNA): TGTGCCAGCAGTCAGGGGCACACTGAAGCTTTCTTT. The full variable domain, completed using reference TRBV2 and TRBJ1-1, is EPEVTQTPSHQVTQMGQEVILRCVPISNHLYFYWYRQILGQKVEFLVSFYNNEISEKSEIFDDQFSVERPDGSNFTLKIRSTKLEDSAMYFCASSQGHTEAFFGQGTRLTVV.

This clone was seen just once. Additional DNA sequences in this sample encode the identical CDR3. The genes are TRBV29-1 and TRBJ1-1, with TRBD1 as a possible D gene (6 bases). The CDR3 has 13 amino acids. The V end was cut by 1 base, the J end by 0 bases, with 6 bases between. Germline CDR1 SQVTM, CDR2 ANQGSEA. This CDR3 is CSVEGTVNTEAFF. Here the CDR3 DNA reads TGCAGCGTTGAAGGGACAGTGAACACTGAAGCTTTCTTT.

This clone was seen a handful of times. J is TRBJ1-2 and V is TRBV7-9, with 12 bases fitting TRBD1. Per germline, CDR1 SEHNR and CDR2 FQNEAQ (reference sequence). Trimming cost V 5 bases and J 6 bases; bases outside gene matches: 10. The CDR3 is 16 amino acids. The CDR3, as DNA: TGTGCCAGCAGCCACTACCGGGACAGGGGGCAGGATGGCTACACCTTC. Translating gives CASSHYRDRGQDGYTF. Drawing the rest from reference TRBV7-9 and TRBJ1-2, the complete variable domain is DTGVSQNPRHKITKRGQNVTFRCDPISEHNRLYWYRQTLGQGPEFLTYFQNEAQLEKSRLLSDRFSAERPKGSFSTLEIQRTEQGDSAMYLCASSHYRDRGQDGYTFGSGTRLTVV.

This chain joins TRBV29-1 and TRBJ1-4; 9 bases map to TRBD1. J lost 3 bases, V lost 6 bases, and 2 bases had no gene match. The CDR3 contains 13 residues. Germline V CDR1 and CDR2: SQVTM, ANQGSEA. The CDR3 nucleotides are TGCAGCGTGGGGACAGGGTCTAATGAAAAACTGTTTTTT. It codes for CSVGTGSNEKLFF.

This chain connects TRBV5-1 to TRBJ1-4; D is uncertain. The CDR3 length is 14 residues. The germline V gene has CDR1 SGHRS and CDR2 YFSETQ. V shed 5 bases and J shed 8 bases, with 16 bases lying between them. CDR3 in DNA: TGCGCCAGCAGGCTTTCGACGGATAGCGAAAAACTGTTTTTT. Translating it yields CASRLSTDSEKLFF. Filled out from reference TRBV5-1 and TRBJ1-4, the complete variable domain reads KAGVTQTPRYLIKTRGQQVTLSCSPISGHRSVSWYQQTPGQGLQFLFEYFSETQRNKGNFPGRFSGRQFSNSRSEMNVSTLELGDSALYLCASRLSTDSEKLFFGSGTQLSVL.

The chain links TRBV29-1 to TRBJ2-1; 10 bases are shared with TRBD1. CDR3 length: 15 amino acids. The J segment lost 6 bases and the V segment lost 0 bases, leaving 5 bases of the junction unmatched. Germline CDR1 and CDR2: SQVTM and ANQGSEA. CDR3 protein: CSVEDGQGGRNEQFF. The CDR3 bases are TGCAGCGTTGAAGATGGACAGGGGGGACGCAATGAGCAGTTCTTC.

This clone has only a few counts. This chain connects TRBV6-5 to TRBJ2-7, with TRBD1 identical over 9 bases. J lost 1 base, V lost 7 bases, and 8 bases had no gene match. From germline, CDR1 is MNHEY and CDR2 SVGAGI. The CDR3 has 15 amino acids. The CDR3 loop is CASNPGQGLSYEQYF. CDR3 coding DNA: TGTGCCAGCAACCCGGGACAGGGCCTTTCCTACGAGCAGTACTTC.

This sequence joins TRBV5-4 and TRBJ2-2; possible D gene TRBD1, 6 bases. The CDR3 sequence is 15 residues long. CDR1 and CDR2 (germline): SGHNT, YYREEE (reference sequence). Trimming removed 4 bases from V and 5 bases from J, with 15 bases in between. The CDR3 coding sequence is TGTGCCAGCAGCACAAAACAGGGTGTTACCGGGGAGCTGTTTTTT. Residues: CASSTKQGVTGELFF.

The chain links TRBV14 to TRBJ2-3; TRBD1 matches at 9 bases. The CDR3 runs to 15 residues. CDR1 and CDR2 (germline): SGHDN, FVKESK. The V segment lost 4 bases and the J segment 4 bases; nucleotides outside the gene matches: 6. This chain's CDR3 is CASSRDRDRPDTQYF. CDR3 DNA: TGTGCCAGCAGCCGGGACAGGGATCGGCCAGATACGCAGTATTTT.

CDR3 in amino acids: CASSSGGTYEQYF. The CDR3 nucleotides read TGTGCCAGCAGCTCCGGGGGGACCTACGAGCAGTACTTC. V gene TRBV7-2 combines with J gene TRBJ2-7; 7 bases agree with TRBD2. Germline V gene sequence: CDR1 SGHTA, CDR2 FQGNSA. Trimming removed 4 bases from V and 2 bases from J; junction bases left unmatched: 2. This CDR3 contains 13 residues.

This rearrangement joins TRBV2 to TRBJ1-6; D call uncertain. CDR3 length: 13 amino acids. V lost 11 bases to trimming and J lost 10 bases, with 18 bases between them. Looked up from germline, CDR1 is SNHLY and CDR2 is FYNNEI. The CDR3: CAGSATLRSPLHF. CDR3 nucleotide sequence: TGTGCCGGTTCAGCGACTTTAAGGTCACCCCTCCACTTT. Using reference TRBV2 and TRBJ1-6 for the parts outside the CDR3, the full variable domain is EPEVTQTPSHQVTQMGQEVILRCVPISNHLYFYWYRQILGQKVEFLVSFYNNEISEKSEIFDDQFSVERPDGSNFTLKIRSTKLEDSAMYFCAGSATLRSPLHFGNGTRLTVT.

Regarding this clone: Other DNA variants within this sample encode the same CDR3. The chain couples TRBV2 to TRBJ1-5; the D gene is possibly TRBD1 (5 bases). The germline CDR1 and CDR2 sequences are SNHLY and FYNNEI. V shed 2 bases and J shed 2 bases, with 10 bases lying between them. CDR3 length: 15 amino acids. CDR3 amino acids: CASSEQGRGNQPQHF. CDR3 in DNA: TGTGCCAGCAGTGAACAGGGTCGGGGCAATCAGCCCCAGCATTTT.

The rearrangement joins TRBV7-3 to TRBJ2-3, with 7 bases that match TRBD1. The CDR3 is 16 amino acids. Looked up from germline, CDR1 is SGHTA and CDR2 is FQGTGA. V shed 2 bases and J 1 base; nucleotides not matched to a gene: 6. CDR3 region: CASSLGSTGGTDTQYF. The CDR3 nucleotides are TGTGCCAGCAGCTTAGGGTCAACAGGGGGCACAGATACGCAGTATTTT.

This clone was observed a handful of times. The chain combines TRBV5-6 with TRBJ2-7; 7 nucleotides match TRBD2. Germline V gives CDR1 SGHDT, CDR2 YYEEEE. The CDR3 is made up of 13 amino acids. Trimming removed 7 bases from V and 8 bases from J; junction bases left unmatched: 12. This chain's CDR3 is CASHNTGGSQQYF. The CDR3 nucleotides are TGTGCCAGCCATAATACGGGAGGCTCTCAGCAGTACTTC.

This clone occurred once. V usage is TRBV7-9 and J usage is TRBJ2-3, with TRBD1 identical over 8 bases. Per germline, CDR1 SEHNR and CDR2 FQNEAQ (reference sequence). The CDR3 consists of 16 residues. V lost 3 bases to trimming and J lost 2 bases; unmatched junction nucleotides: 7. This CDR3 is CASSFLDRVVTDTQYF. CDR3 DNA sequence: TGTGCCAGCAGCTTTCTGGACAGGGTAGTCACAGATACGCAGTATTTT.

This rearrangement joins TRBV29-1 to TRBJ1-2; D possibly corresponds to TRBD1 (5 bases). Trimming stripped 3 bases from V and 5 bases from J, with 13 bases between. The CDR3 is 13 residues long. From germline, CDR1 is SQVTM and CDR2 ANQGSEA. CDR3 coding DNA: TGCAGCGTTGACAGGGACGGGAGGTATGGCTACACCTTC. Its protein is CSVDRDGRYGYTF.

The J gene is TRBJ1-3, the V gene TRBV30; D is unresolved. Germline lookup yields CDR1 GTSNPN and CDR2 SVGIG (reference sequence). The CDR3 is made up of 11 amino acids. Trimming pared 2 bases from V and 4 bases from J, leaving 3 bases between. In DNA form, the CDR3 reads TGTGCCTGGAGTCGGGGAAACACCATATATTTT. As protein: CAWSRGNTIYF.

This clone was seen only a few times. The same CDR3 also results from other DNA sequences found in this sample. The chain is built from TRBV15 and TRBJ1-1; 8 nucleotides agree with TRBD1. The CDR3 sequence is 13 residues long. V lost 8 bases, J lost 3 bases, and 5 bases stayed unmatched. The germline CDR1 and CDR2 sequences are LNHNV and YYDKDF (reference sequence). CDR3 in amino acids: CATRLDRDTEAFF. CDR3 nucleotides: TGTGCCACCCGTTTGGACAGGGACACTGAAGCTTTCTTT.

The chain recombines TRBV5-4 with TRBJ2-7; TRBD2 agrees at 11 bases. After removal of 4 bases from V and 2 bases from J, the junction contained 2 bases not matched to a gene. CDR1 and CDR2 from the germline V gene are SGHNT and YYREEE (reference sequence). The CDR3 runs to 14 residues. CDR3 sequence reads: CASSKTSGAYEQYF. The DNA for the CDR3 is TGTGCCAGCAGCAAGACTAGCGGGGCCTACGAGCAGTACTTC.

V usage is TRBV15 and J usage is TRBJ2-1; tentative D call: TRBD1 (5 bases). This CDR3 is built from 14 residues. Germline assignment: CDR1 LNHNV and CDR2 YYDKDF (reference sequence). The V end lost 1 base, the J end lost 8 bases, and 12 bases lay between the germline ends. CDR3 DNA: TGTGCCACCAGCAGAGTGCTAGGGGTCTATGAGCAGTTCTTC. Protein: CATSRVLGVYEQFF. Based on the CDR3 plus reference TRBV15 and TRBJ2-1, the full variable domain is DAMVIQNPRYQVTQFGKPVTLSCSQTLNHNVMYWYQQKSSQAPKLLFHYYDKDFNNEADTPDNFQSRRPNTSFCFLDIRSPGLGDTAMYLCATSRVLGVYEQFFGPGTRLTVL.

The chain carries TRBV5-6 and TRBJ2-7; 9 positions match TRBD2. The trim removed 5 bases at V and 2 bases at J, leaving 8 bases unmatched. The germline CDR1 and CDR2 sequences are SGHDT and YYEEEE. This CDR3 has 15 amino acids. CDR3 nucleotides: TGTGCCAGCAGATCCATAGCGGGAGCCACCTACGAGCAGTACTTC. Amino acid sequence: CASRSIAGATYEQYF.

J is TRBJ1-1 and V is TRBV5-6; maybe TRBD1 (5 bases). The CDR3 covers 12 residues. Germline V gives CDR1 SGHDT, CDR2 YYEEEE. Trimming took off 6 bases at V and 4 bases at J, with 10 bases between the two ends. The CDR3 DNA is TGTGCCAGCATGCAGGGAACCACTGAAGCTTTCTTT. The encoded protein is CASMQGTTEAFF.

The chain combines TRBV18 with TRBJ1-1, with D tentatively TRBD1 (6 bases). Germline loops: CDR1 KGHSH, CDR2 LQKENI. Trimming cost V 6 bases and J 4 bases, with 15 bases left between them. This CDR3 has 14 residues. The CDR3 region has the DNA TGTGCCAGCTCCCCCACAGGGTTTGGCACTGAAGCTTTCTTT. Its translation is CASSPTGFGTEAFF.

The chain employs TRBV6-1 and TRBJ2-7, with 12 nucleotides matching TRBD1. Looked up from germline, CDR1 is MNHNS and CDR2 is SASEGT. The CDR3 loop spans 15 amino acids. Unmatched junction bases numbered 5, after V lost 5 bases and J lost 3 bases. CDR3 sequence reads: CASSSRDRGLYEQYF. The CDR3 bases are TGTGCCAGCAGTTCCCGGGACAGGGGGCTCTACGAGCAGTACTTC.